Listed below are T cell receptor beta chains from one sample, sequenced in a study of T cells after yellow fever vaccination. Using its own MiXCR run on the 5' RACE reads, TCRdb lists one record per CDR3 protein. The sample has fewer than 450,000 distinct CDR3 sequences, more than 9% seen once; the top ten hold roughly a sixth. The source was PBMCs, collected on the day of the first yellow fever vaccination. The receptors here all came from a man aged 18-30 years who received the YFV17D yellow fever vaccine. Each CDR3 is given with its conserved first and last residue. The order of the fields is CDR3 protein, CDR3 DNA, D gene, V gene, J gene, clone size. A D gene is named only where the DNA matches it firmly. A clone size is listed for some rows: how often the clone was seen (once, few, many), or a class if it is expanded.

CASSPRPGIRDTEAFF	TGTGCCAGCTCACCACGGCCGGGAATTAGGGACACTGAAGCTTTCTTT	NA	TRBV18	TRBJ1-1	few
CASSRYGADNEQFF	TGTGCCAGCAGCAGATATGGGGCGGACAATGAGCAGTTCTTC	NA	TRBV7-2	TRBJ2-1	NA
CASSLGWGSYGYTF	TGTGCCAGCAGCTTGGGGTGGGGGAGCTATGGCTACACCTTC	NA	TRBV7-2	TRBJ1-2	NA
CASSLGSRALTDTQYF	TGTGCCAGCAGCTTAGGGTCCAGGGCCCTCACAGATACGCAGTATTTT	NA	TRBV7-9	TRBJ2-3	NA
CASSLVQGARWGEQFF	TGTGCCAGCAGCTTAGTACAGGGGGCGAGGTGGGGTGAGCAGTTCTTC	TRBD1	TRBV7-2	TRBJ2-1	NA
CSALTDQETRYF	TGCAGTGCCCTCACTGATCAAGAGACCCGATACTTC	NA	TRBV20-1	TRBJ2-5	few
CASSQEASPDEQFF	TGCGCCAGCAGCCAAGAAGCTAGTCCCGATGAGCAGTTCTTC	NA	TRBV4-3	TRBJ2-1	few
CASSWGLINTEAFF	TGTGCCAGCAGCTGGGGACTAATTAACACTGAAGCTTTCTTT	NA	TRBV7-9	TRBJ1-1	few
CSVPGQLYEQYF	TGCAGTGTCCCCGGACAGTTGTACGAGCAGTACTTC	NA	TRBV20-1	TRBJ2-7	few
CASSTNTGAEETQYF	TGTGCCAGCAGCACTAATACGGGGGCGGAAGAGACCCAGTACTTC	NA	TRBV9	TRBJ2-5	few
CASSLGPGSQETQYF	TGTGCCAGCAGCTTAGGTCCGGGCAGCCAAGAGACCCAGTACTTC	NA	TRBV11-2	TRBJ2-5	NA
CASKDTGTLSGETQYF	TGTGCCAGCAAGGACACCGGGACACTTTCCGGAGAGACCCAGTACTTC	NA	TRBV3-1	TRBJ2-5	few
CASSPVAGFGQPQHF	TGTGCCAGCAGCCCAGTAGCAGGGTTCGGTCAGCCCCAGCATTTT	NA	TRBV9	TRBJ1-5	NA
CASSLSRVSNEKLFF	TGTGCCAGCTCACTCTCCAGGGTTTCAAATGAAAAACTGTTTTTT	NA	TRBV18	TRBJ1-4	few
CAISDRRGTDTQYF	TGTGCCATCAGTGATCGCAGGGGCACAGATACGCAGTATTTT	NA	TRBV10-3	TRBJ2-3	NA
CSARDRGQGLIQPQHF	TGCAGTGCTAGAGACCGGGGACAGGGATTAATTCAGCCCCAGCATTTT	TRBD1	TRBV20-1	TRBJ1-5	few
CASSERRAVDEQYF	TGTGCCAGCAGTGAACGCAGGGCGGTGGACGAGCAGTACTTC	NA	TRBV25-1	TRBJ2-7	few
CAIRSTALEPQHF	TGTGCCATCAGATCGACAGCCCTGGAGCCCCAGCATTTT	NA	TRBV10-3	TRBJ1-5	few
CASSYRGSGANVLTF	TGTGCCAGCAGTTACCGCGGCTCTGGGGCCAACGTCCTGACTTTC	NA	TRBV6-5	TRBJ2-6	NA
CSARDLIGQGTEAFF	TGCAGTGCTAGAGATCTCATAGGACAGGGCACTGAAGCTTTCTTT	TRBD1	TRBV20-1	TRBJ1-1	NA